The clone carrying this T cell receptor (beta chain) was observed at least ten times. Per germline, CDR1 SGHTA and CDR2 FQGNSA. This CDR3 spans 18 amino acids. Trimming removed 1 base from V and 0 bases from J; junction bases left unmatched: 7. There were only Caucasian adults among the donors, and all lived in Nashville, Tennessee. The entry originates in a study of shared clonotypes between healthy human individuals. The assay was immunoSEQ multiplex PCR, and TCRdb's table has in-frame clones only and misses some. Among 950,000 to 1,100,000 clones listed, about four fifths were seen once. This clonotype originated in a man aged 18 to 30 in good health. Some clones in this sample may be carry-over from other donors' samples. The sample was memory CD4+ T cells from PBMCs. Subset defined: CD45RA-negative fraction. The J gene is TRBJ2-7, the V gene TRBV7-2; 12 positions match TRBD2. CDR3 nucleotide sequence: TGTGCCAGCAGCTTAGTTTCCCCGACTAGCGGGAGCTCCTACGAGCAGTACTTC. It yields the protein CASSLVSPTSGSSYEQYF.